This T cell receptor (beta chain) derives from a study of cytomegalovirus exposure and HLA in healthy donors. Overall study results and limits: A prior analysis recorded that most TCR beta V segments were productive about 90% or about 30% of the time. Rarity marked most TCR sequences, yet some public TCRs occurred in many donors.

The CDR3 consists of 15 residues. Germline loops: CDR1 SEHNR, CDR2 FQNEAQ (reference sequence). J lost 3 bases, V lost 7 bases, and 10 bases had no gene match. PCR was performed using 60 Vbeta and 13 Jbeta primers. TCRdb keeps only in-frame clones here, not all; method: immunoSEQ multiplex PCR. The data show 130,000 to 150,000 clones, roughly 80% seen once. With respect to this clone: The antigen remains undetermined.

The J gene is TRBJ2-7, the V gene TRBV7-9; 9 positions match TRBD2. This clonotype was sampled from a man aged 18 to 30 in good health and CMV-seronegative. The material sequenced was PBMCs. CDR3 residues: CASTGIAGDFYEQYF. The CDR3 coding sequence is TGTGCCAGCACCGGGATAGCGGGGGATTTCTACGAGCAGTACTTC. The full variable domain, in which reference TRBV7-9 and TRBJ2-7 provide the parts outside the CDR3, is DTGVSQNPRHKITKRGQNVTFRCDPISEHNRLYWYRQTLGQGPEFLTYFQNEAQLEKSRLLSDRFSAERPKGSFSTLEIQRTEQGDSAMYLCASTGIAGDFYEQYFGPGTRLTVT.